These 6 T cell receptor beta chains were all obtained from the same sample, sequenced in a study of identical twins. TCRdb re-called the 5' RACE reads with MiXCR, one entry per CDR3 protein. The sample records approximately 700,000 distinct CDR3 sequences, approximately 6.1% being singletons. The sequencing sample was made of naive T cells sorted from blood. These receptor sequences come from a man between 18 and 35 years old in good health.

The V call is TRBV4-1, the J call TRBJ2-2, with D hard to call. The V gene's germline CDR1 is MGHRA and CDR2 YSYEKL. CDR3 length equals 13 residues. V lost 0 bases to trimming and J lost 7 bases, with 6 bases between them. In DNA form, the CDR3 reads TGCGCCAGCAGCCAAGAGACGGACGGGGAGCTGTTTTTT. This translates into CASSQETDGELFF.

At least ten counts were recorded for this clonotype. CDR3 nucleotide sequence: TGCGCCAGCAGCCAAGATGGGCAGGGGACCCAGTACTTC. Translation: CASSQDGQGTQYF. V gene TRBV4-3 combines with J gene TRBJ2-5; tentative D call: TRBD1 (5 bases). Germline assignment: CDR1 LGHNA and CDR2 YSLEER. The CDR3 length is 13 residues. V lost 0 bases and J 7 bases, leaving 9 bases between the germline ends.

This clonotype has more than one count but fewer than ten. This chain uses TRBV27 with TRBJ1-1; D not certain. Germline CDR1 MNHEY, CDR2 SMNVEV (reference sequence). Trimming pared 3 bases from V and 1 base from J, leaving 9 bases between. This CDR3 has 14 amino acids. The CDR3 sequence: CASSFSVGNTEAFF. The CDR3 DNA reads as TGTGCCAGCAGTTTCTCGGTGGGGAACACTGAAGCTTTCTTT.

Only a few counts were recorded for this clonotype. The genes are TRBV5-1 and TRBJ2-3, with D possibly matching TRBD1 (6 bases). Germline-derived CDR1 and CDR2 are SGHRS and YFSETQ. Trimming stripped 7 bases from V and 1 base from J, with 13 bases between. The CDR3 sequence is 14 residues long. The CDR3 protein is CASCSGHRTDTQYF. The CDR3 region has the DNA TGCGCCAGCTGTTCGGGACACCGCACAGATACGCAGTATTTT.

The rearrangement joins TRBV14 to TRBJ2-2; D tentatively fits TRBD1 or TRBD2 (5 bases each). Per germline, CDR1 SGHDN and CDR2 FVKESK. This CDR3 has 14 residues. Trimming removed 3 bases from V and 6 bases from J, with 11 bases in between. The CDR3: CASSHAVGAGELFF. The CDR3 coding sequence is TGTGCCAGCAGCCACGCGGTGGGGGCCGGGGAGCTGTTTTTT. Combining the CDR3 with reference TRBV14 and TRBJ2-2 gives the whole variable domain EAGVTQFPSHSVIEKGQTVTLRCDPISGHDNLYWYRRVMGKEIKFLLHFVKESKQDESGMPNNRFLAERTGGTYSTLKVQPAELEDSGVYFCASSHAVGAGELFFGEGSRLTVL.

This clonotype was seen many times. The chain is built from TRBV25-1 and TRBJ2-1; 10 bases fit TRBD2. V shed 6 bases, J shed 9 bases, and the junction held 5 bases outside the gene matches. CDR3 length: 13 amino acids. Germline CDR1 reads MGHDK; CDR2 reads SYGVNS. The CDR3 DNA reads as TGTGCCAGCAGAGGAATAGCGGGAGGTGAGCAGTTCTTC. This gives the protein CASRGIAGGEQFF.